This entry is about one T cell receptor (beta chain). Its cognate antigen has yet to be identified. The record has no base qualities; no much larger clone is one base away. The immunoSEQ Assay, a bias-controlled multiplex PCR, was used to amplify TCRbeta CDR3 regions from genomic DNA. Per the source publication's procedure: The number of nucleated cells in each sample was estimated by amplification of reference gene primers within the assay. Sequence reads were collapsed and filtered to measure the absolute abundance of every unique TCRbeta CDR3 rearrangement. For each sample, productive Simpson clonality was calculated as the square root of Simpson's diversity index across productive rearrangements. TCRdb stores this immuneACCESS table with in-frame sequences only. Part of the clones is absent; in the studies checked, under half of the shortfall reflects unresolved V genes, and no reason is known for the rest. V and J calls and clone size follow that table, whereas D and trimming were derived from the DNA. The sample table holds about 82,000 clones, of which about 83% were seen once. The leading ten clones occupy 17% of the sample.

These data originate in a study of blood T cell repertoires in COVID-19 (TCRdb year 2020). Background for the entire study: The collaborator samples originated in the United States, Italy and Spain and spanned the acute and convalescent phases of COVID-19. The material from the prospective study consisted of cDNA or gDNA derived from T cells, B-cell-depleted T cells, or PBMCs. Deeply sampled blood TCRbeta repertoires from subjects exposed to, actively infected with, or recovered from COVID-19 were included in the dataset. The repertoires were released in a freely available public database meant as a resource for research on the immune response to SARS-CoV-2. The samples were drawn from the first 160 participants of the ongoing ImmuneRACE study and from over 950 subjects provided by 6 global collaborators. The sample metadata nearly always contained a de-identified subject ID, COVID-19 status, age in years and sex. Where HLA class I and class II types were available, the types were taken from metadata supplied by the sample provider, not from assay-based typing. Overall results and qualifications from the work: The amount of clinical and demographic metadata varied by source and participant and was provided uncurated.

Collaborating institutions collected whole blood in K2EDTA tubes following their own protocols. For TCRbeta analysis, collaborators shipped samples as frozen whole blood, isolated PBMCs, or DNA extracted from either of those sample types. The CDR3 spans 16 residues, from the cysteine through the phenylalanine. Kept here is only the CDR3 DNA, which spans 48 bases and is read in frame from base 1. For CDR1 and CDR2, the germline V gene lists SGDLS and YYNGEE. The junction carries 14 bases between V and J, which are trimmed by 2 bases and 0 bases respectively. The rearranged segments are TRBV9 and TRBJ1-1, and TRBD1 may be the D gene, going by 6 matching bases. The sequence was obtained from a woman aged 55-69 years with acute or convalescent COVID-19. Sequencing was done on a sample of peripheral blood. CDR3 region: CASSVEQGRVNTEAFF. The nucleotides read TGTGCCAGCAGCGTCGAACAGGGTCGCGTGAACACTGAAGCTTTCTTT.